A single sample is the source of the 2 T cell receptor beta chains below, sequenced in a study of technical replicates of blood from several donors. Sequencing was performed with immunoSEQ multiplex PCR; in TCRdb, only in-frame clones are kept and a portion is missing. The sample lists around 62,000 clones, 95% to 97% occurring once. Sequences were obtained from T cells isolated from PBMCs. The receptors come from a human donor in good health.

This sequence joins TRBV19 and TRBJ2-5; no definite D call. Germline V lookup: CDR1 LNHDA, CDR2 SQIVND (reference sequence). The CDR3 extends over 12 amino acids. The V end was cut by 4 bases, the J end by 2 bases, with 5 bases between. CDR3 DNA sequence: TGTGCCAGTAGTAGTCTTCAAGAGACCCAGTACTTC. It specifies CASSSLQETQYF.

The J gene is TRBJ2-3, the V gene TRBV6-1, with a tentative D call TRBD1 (6 bases). V lost 3 bases, J lost 3 bases, and 13 bases lay in between. The CDR3 is made up of 15 amino acids. In germline, CDR1 is MNHNS, CDR2 SASEGT. Here the CDR3 reads CASSDEGVRTDTQYF. DNA of the CDR3: TGTGCCAGCAGTGATGAGGGGGTAAGGACAGATACGCAGTATTTT.